In this sample, the clone carrying this T cell receptor beta chain turned up a few times. TCRdb re-called the RT-PCR reads with MiXCR, one entry per CDR3 protein. There are over 150,000 distinct CDR3 sequences in the sample; around two fifths occur only once, and around 35% lies in the top ten. Germline values: CDR1 MDHEN, CDR2 SYDVKM. The CDR3 runs 14 residues. Trimming left V 6 bases short and J 0 bases short, with 11 bases between. The entry originates in a study of patients and donors after allogeneic stem cell transplantation. This chain uses TRBV28 with TRBJ1-1; D is undetermined. This clonotype was sampled from a human donor who was either an allogeneic HSCT recipient or a stem cell or donor lymphocyte infusion donor (not recorded which). It is not recorded whose cells these are; they may come from a transplant donor. The sample taken for sequencing was blood, either unsorted or a sorted T cell fraction (not recorded which). CDR3 coding DNA: TGTGCCAGCAGAAAACCGTCTATGAACACTGAAGCTTTCTTT. It encodes CASRKPSMNTEAFF.